This TCR beta chain derives from a study of OX40 agonist ivuxolimab in advanced cancers. Study outcomes and limitations: The CD4+ and CD8+ T cells in the blood had expanded clonally by week 6 at 0.1 to 3.0 mg/kg.

Trimming shortened V by 3 bases and J by 1 base, and 7 bases separated the two germline ends. The CDR3 consists of 13 residues. From germline, CDR1 is SGHDT and CDR2 YYEEEE. Method: immunoSEQ multiplex PCR; TCRdb's copy keeps in-frame clones and lacks some. The table lists tens of thousands of clones, over 75% of them singletons, with under 7% in the top ten. Remarks on this clone: Its antigen remains unidentified.

Researchers took blood at baseline, on cycle 4 day 1, and on cycle 7 day 1. The chain uses TRBV5-6 and TRBJ2-5; D is uncertain. The sample consisted of CD4+ or CD8+ T cells sorted from blood, taken in a trial of the OX40 agonist ivuxolimab. This TCR came from an adult with an advanced solid tumor such as melanoma, head and neck, liver or kidney cancer. CDR3: CASSSVSQETQYF. Written as DNA, the CDR3 is TGTGCCAGCAGCTCGGTATCCCAAGAGACCCAGTACTTC.